This record concerns one T cell receptor (beta chain) sequence. Healthy bone marrow donors made up the donor group. Donors likely had unrecorded immune exposures despite being nominally healthy when sampled. Researchers ran the PCR with 60 Vbeta and 13 Jbeta primers. Some clones are missing from TCRdb's copy, which holds only in-frame ones; the method was immunoSEQ multiplex PCR. In total, the table holds about 140,000 clones. The data stem from a study of cytomegalovirus exposure and HLA in healthy donors. Germline lookup yields CDR1 SNHLY and CDR2 FYNNEI. The CDR3 sequence is 14 residues long. V was cut by 5 bases and J by 8 bases, with 15 bases left in between.

The clonotype comes from a woman younger than 30 in good health and CMV-seronegative. The chain employs TRBV2 and TRBJ1-4; no clear D. The sample taken for sequencing was PBMCs. The CDR3 sequence is CASSRRGSHEKLFF. CDR3 DNA: TGTGCCAGCAGTAGACGGGGATCTCACGAAAAACTGTTTTTT.